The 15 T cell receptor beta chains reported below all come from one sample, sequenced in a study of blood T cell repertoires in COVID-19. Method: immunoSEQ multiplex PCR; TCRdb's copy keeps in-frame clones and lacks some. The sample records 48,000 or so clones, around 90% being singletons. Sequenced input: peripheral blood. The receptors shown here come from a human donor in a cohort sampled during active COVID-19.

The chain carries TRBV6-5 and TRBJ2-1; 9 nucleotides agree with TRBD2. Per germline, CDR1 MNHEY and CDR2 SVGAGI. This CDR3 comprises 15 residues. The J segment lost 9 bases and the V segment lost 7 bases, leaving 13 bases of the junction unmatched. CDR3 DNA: TGTGCCAGCATCCCCCTAGCGGGACTAGAGAGTGAGCAGTTCTTC. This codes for CASIPLAGLESEQFF.

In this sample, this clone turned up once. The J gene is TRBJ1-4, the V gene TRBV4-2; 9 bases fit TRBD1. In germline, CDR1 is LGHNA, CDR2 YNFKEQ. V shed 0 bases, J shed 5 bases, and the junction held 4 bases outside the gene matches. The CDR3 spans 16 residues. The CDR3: CASSQELTGGNEKLFF. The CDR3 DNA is TGTGCCAGCAGCCAAGAACTGACAGGGGGGAATGAAAAACTGTTTTTT.

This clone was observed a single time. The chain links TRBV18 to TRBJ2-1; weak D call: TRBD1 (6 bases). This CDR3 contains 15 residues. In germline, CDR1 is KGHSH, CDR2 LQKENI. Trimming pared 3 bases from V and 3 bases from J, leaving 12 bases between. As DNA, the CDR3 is TGTGCCAGCTCACCTACCGGGACAAACTACAATGAGCAGTTCTTC. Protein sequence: CASSPTGTNYNEQFF.

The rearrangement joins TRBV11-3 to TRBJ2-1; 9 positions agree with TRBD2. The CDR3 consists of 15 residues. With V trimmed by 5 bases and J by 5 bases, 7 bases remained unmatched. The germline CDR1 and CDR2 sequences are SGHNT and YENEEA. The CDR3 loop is CASSPLAGGDNEQFF. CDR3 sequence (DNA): TGTGCCAGCAGCCCCCTGGCGGGAGGGGACAATGAGCAGTTCTTC.

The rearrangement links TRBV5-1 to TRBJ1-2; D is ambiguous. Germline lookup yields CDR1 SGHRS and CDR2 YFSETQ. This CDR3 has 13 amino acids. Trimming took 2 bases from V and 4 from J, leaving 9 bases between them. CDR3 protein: CASSFGSVYGYTF. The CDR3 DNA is TGCGCCAGCAGCTTCGGCAGCGTCTATGGCTACACCTTC.

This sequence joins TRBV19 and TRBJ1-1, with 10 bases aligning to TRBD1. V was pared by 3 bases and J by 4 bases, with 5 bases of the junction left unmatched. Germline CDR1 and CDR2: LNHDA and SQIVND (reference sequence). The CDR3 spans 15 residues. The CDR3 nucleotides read TGTGCCAGTAGTATCGGGGACAGGGGCGTCACTGAAGCTTTCTTT. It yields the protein CASSIGDRGVTEAFF.

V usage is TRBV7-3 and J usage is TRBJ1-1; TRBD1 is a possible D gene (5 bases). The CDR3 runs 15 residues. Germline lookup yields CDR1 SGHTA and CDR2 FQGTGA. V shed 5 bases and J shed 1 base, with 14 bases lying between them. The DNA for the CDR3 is TGTGCCAGCAGCCCGACGGGGGGATCGAACACTGAAGCTTTCTTT. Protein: CASSPTGGSNTEAFF.

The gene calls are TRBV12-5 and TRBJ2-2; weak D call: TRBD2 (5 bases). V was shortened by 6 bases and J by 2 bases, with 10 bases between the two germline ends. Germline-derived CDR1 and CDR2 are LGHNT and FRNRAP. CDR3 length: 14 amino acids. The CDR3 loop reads CASGARGNTGELFF. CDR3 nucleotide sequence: TGTGCTAGTGGCGCCCGGGGAAACACCGGGGAGCTGTTTTTT. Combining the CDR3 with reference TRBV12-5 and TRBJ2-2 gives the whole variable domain DARVTQTPRHKVTEMGQEVTMRCQPILGHNTVFWYRQTMMQGLELLAYFRNRAPLDDSGMPKDRFSAEMPDATLATLKIQPSEPRDSAVYFCASGARGNTGELFFGEGSRLTVL.

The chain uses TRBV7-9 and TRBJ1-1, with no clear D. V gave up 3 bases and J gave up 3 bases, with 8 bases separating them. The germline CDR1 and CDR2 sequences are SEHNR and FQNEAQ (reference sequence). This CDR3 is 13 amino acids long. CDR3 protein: CASSLSSDTEAFF. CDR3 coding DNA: TGTGCCAGCAGCTTGTCTTCGGACACTGAAGCTTTCTTT.

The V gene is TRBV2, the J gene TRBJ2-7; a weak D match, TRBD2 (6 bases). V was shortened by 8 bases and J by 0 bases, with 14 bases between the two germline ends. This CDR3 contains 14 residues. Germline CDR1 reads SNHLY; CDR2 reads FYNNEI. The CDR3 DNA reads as TGTGCCAGCCATTCCGGGACTCACTCCTACGAGCAGTACTTC. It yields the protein CASHSGTHSYEQYF.

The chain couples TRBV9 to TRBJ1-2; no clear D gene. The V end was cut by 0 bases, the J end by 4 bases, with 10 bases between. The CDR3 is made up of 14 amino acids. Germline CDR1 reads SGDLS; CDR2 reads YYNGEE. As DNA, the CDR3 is TGTGCCAGCAGCGTAGTAGATGACACCTATGGCTACACCTTC. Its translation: CASSVVDDTYGYTF.

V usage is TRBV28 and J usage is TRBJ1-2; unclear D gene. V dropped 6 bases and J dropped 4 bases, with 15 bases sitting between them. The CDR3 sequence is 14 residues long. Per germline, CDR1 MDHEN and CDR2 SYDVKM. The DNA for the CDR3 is TGTGCCAGCAGCCCCGTTCCCGCCGGCTATGGCTACACCTTC. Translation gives CASSPVPAGYGYTF.

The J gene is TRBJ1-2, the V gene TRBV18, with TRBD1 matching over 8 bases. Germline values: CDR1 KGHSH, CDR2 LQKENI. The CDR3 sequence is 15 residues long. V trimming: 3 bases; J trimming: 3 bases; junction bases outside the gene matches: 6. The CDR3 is CASSPPGQAYYGYTF. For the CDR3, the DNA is TGTGCCAGCTCACCTCCGGGACAGGCCTACTATGGCTACACCTTC. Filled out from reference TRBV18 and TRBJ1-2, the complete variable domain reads NAGVMQNPRHLVRRRGQEARLRCSPMKGHSHVYWYRQLPEEGLKFMVYLQKENIIDESGMPKERFSAEFPKEGPSILRIQQVVRGDSAAYFCASSPPGQAYYGYTFGSGTRLTVV.

Here the CDR3 reads CSAYEAGEGNEQFF. The CDR3, as DNA: TGCAGCGCTTACGAAGCGGGAGAGGGAAATGAGCAGTTCTTC. The genes are TRBV29-1 and TRBJ2-1; 8 positions match TRBD2. Germline values: CDR1 SQVTM, CDR2 ANQGSEA. This CDR3 contains 14 residues. After removal of 7 bases from V and 7 bases from J, the junction contained 12 bases not matched to a gene.

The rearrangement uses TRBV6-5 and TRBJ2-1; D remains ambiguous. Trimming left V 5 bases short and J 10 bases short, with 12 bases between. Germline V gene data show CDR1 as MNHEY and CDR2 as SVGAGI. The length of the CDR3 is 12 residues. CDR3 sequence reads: CASSHGSSEQFF. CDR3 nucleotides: TGTGCCAGCAGTCATGGTAGCAGCGAGCAGTTCTTC.